The clone carrying this TCR beta chain appeared a few times. This specimen belongs to a study of cytomegalovirus exposure and HLA in healthy donors. There are 14 residues in the CDR3. V was pared by 6 bases and J by 0 bases, with 5 bases of the junction left unmatched. CDR1 MGHRA and CDR2 YSYEKL come from the germline V gene. 60 Vbeta and 13 Jbeta primers were used in PCR. Produced via immunoSEQ multiplex PCR; TCRdb's table is partial and in-frame only. The data hold more than 150,000 clones, with more than 60% observed a single time. This TCR came from a man between 18 and 35 years old in good health and CMV-seronegative. The chain couples TRBV4-1 to TRBJ2-7; 7 nucleotides align to TRBD2. The sequencing input was PBMCs. CDR3 region: CASRIREDSYEQYF. DNA of the CDR3: TGCGCCAGCAGGATTCGGGAGGACTCCTACGAGCAGTACTTC.